The present TCR beta chain was sequenced within a study of T-cell reconstitution after alpha-beta-depleted transplantation in children. This clonotype was seen a handful of times. Unique molecular identifiers featured in how the TCRbeta library was prepared. TCRdb used MiXCR to reprocess the PCR reads, holding one entry per CDR3 protein. The sample lists approximately 200,000 distinct CDR3 sequences, less than 15% seen once, with about 13% in the top ten. Source: PBMCs from the stem cell graft donor, taken from the stem cell graft. The clonotype originates from a human donor who donated a stem cell graft to a child with acute lymphoblastic leukemia.

The CDR3 bases are TGTGCCAGCAGCTTGGTCCCTGGCGGGCGCACCTACAATGAGCAGTTCTTC. Translation gives CASSLVPGGRTYNEQFF. The rearrangement uses TRBV5-5 and TRBJ2-1; D is possibly TRBD2 (5 bases). The germline V and J ends were trimmed by 0 bases and 2 bases, with 15 bases remaining between them. The CDR3 spans 17 residues. Looked up from germline, CDR1 is SGHKS and CDR2 is YYEKEE (reference sequence).